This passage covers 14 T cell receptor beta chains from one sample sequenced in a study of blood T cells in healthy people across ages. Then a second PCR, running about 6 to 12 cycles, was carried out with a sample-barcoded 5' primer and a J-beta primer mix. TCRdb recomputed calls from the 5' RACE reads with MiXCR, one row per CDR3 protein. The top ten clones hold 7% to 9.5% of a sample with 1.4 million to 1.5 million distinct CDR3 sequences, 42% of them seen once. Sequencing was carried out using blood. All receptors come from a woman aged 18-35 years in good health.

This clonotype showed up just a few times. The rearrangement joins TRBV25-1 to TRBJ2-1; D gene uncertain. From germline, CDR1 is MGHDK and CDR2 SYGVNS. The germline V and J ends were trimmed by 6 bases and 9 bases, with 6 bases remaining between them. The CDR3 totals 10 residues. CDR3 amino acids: CASSLIEQFF. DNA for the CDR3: TGTGCCAGCAGCCTGATTGAGCAGTTCTTC.

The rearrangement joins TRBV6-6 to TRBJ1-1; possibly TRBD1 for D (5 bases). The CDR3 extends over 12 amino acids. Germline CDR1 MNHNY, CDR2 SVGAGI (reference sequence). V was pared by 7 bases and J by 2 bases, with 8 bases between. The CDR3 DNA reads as TGTGCCAGCATGAGGGGAAACACTGAAGCTTTCTTT. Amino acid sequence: CASMRGNTEAFF.

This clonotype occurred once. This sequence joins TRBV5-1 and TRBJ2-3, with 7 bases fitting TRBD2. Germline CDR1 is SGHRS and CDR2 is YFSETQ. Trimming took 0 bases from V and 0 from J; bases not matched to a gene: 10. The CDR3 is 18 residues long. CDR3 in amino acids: CASSLGRRAGTSTDTQYF. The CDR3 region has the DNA TGCGCCAGCAGCTTGGGGAGGCGAGCGGGGACTAGCACAGATACGCAGTATTTT.

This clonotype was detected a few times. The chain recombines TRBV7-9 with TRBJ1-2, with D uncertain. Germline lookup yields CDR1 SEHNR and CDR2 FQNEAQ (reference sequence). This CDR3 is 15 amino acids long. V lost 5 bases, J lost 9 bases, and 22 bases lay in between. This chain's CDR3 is CASSTRQLPVLSYTF. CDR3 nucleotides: TGTGCCAGCAGCACCCGGCAGCTCCCGGTACTCAGCTACACCTTC.

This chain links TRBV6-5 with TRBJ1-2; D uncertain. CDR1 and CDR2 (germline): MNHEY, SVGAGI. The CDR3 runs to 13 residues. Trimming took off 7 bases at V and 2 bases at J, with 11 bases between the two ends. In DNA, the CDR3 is TGTGCCAGCAAGCCGGGATCCAACTATGGCTACACCTTC. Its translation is CASKPGSNYGYTF.

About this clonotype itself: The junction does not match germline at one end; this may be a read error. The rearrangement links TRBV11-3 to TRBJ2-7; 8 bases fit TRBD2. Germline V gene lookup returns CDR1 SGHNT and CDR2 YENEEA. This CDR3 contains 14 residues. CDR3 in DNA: TGTACCAGCAGCTTAACTAGCGGATCCTACGAGCAGTACTTC. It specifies CTSSLTSGSYEQYF.

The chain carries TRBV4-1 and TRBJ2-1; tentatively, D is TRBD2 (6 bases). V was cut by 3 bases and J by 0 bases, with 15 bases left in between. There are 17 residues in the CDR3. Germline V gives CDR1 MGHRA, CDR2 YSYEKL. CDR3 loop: CASSQSYGGSSYNEQFF. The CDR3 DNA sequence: TGCGCCAGCAGCCAGAGTTATGGAGGGAGCTCCTACAATGAGCAGTTCTTC.

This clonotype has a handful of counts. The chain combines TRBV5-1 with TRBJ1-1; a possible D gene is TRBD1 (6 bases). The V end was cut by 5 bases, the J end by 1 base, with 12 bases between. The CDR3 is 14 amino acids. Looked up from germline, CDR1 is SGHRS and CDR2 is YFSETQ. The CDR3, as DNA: TGCGCCAGCAGAGCAGGGGAGCCGAACACTGAAGCTTTCTTT. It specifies CASRAGEPNTEAFF.

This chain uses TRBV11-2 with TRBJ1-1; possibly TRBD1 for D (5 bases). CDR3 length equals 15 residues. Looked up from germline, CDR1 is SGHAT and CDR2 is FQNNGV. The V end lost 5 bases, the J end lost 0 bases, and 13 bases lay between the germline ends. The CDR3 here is CASSAPGIMNTEAFF. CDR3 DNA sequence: TGTGCCAGCAGCGCCCCAGGGATAATGAACACTGAAGCTTTCTTT.

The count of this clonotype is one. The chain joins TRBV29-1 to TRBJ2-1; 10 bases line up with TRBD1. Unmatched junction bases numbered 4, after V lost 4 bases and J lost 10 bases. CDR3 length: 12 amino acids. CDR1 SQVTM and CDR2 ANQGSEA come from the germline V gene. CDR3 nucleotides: TGCAGCGTTGGACAGGGGGCGAGAGAGCAGTTCTTC. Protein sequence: CSVGQGAREQFF.

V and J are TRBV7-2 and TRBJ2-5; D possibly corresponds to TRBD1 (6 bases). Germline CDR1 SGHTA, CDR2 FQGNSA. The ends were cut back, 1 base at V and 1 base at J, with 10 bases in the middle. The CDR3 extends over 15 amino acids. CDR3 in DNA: TGTGCCAGCAGCTTAGACAGGACAGTCCAAGAGACCCAGTACTTC. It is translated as CASSLDRTVQETQYF.

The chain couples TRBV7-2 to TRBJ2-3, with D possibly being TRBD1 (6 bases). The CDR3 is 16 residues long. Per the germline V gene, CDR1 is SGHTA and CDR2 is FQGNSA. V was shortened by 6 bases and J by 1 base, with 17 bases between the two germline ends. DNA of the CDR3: TGTGCCAGCAGTCAAAGACAGGATCCGCGCACAGATACGCAGTATTTT. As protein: CASSQRQDPRTDTQYF. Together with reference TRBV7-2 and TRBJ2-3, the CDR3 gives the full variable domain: GAGVSQSPSNKVTEKGKDVELRCDPISGHTALYWYRQSLGQGLEFLIYFQGNSAPDKSGLPSDRFSAERTGGSVSTLTIQRTQQEDSAVYLCASSQRQDPRTDTQYFGPGTRLTVL.

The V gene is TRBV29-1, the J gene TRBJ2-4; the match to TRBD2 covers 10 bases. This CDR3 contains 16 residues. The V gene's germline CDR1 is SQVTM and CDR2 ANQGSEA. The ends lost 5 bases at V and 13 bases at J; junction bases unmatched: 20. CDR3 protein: CSVKTSSGGIRDEQYF. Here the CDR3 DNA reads TGCAGCGTTAAAACGTCTAGCGGGGGTATACGTGATGAGCAGTACTTC.

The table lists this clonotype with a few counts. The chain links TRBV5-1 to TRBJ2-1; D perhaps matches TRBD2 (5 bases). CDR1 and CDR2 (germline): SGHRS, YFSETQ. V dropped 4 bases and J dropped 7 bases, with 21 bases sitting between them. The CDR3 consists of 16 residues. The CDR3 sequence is CASSTRPGITMNEQFF. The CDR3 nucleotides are TGCGCCAGCAGCACCCGACCCGGGATAACTATGAATGAGCAGTTCTTC.